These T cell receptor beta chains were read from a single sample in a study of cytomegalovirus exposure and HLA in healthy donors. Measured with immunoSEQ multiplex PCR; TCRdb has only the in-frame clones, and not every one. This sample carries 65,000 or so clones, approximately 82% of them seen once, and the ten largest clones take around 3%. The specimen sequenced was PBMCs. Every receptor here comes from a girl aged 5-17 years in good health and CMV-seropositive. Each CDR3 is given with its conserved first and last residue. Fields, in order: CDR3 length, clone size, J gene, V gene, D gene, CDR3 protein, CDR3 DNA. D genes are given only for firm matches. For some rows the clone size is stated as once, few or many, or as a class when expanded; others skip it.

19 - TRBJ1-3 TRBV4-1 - CASSPTSASRRGLGNTIYF TGCGCCAGCAGCCCAACCAGCGCCTCGAGGCGGGGGCTAGGAAACACCATATATTTT
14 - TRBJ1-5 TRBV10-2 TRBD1 CASSIGQGNQPQHF TGCGCCAGCAGCATCGGACAGGGCAATCAGCCCCAGCATTTT
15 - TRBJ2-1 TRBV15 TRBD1 CATSKGGQENNEQFF TGTGCCACCAGCAAAGGGGGACAGGAGAACAATGAGCAGTTCTTC
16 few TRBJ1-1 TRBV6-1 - CASSEYPREGNTEAFF TGTGCCAGCAGTGAATATCCCCGCGAGGGGAACACTGAAGCTTTCTTT
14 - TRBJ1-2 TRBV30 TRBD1 CAWRGTGKNYGYTF TGTGCCTGGAGGGGGACAGGAAAAAACTATGGCTACACCTTC
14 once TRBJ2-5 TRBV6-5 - CASSRTGTRETQYF TGTGCCAGCAGCCGAACCGGGACAAGAGAGACCCAGTACTTC
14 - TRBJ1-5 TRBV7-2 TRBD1 CASSETGRDQPQHF TGTGCCAGCAGCGAGACAGGGAGAGACCAGCCCCAGCATTTT
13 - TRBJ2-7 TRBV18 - CASSPPYVSEQYF TGTGCCAGCTCACCACCGTACGTTTCCGAGCAGTACTTC
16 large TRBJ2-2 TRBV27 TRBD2 CASSLYAGGPTGELFF TGTGCCAGCAGTTTATATGCGGGAGGACCCACCGGGGAGCTGTTTTTT
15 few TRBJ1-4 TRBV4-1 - CASSQEGSVREKLFF TGCGCCAGCAGCCAAGAAGGAAGTGTGCGGGAAAAACTGTTTTTT
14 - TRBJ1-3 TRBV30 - CAWSPGIPGNTIYF TGTGCCTGGAGTCCGGGGATACCTGGAAACACCATATATTTT
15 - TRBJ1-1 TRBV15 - CATSSRPGGVTEAFF TGTGCCACCAGCAGCCGTCCCGGGGGAGTCACTGAAGCTTTCTTT
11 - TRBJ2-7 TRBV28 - CASSSRGGQYF TGTGCCAGCAGTTCCCGAGGAGGGCAGTACTTC
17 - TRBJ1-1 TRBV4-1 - CASSQDWGDGGETEAFF TGCGCCAGCAGCCAAGATTGGGGGGATGGGGGTGAAACTGAAGCTTTCTTT
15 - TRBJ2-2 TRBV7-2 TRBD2 CASTSGRGVLWELFF TGTGCCAGCACCAGCGGGAGAGGAGTTCTCTGGGAGCTGTTTTTT
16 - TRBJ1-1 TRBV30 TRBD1 CAWSQAGTGDGGEAFF TGTGCCTGGAGCCAAGCCGGGACAGGGGATGGGGGTGAAGCTTTCTTT
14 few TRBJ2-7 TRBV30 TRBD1 CAWSGDRGSYEQYF TGTGCCTGGAGTGGGGACAGGGGCTCCTACGAGCAGTACTTC
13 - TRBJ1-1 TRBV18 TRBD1 CASSPDRGTEAFF TGTGCCAGCTCACCAGACAGGGGCACTGAAGCTTTCTTT
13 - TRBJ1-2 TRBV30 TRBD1 CACRQGSNYGYTF TGTGCCTGTAGACAGGGTTCTAACTATGGCTACACCTTC
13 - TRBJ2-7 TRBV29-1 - CSVEELASYEQYF TGCAGCGTTGAAGAATTAGCCAGCTACGAGCAGTACTTC
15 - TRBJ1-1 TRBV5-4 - CASSEPQGMNTEAFF TGTGCCAGCAGCGAACCTCAGGGCATGAACACTGAAGCTTTCTTT
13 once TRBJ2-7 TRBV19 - CASSSGTFYEQYF TGTGCCAGTAGTTCCGGGACATTCTACGAGCAGTACTTC
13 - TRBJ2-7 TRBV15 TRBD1 CATSPDRVREQYF TGTGCCACCAGCCCGGACAGGGTTAGGGAGCAGTACTTC
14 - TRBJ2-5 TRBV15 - CATSRVGVKETQYF TGTGCCACCAGCAGAGTAGGGGTGAAAGAGACCCAGTACTTC
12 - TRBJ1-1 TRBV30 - CAWSSFGTEAFF TGTGCCTGGAGCTCCTTCGGCACTGAAGCTTTCTTT
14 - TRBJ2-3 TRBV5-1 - CASNSSPAPDTQYF TGCGCCAGCAACTCCTCCCCCGCGCCAGATACGCAGTATTTT
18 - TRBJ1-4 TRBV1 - CTSSQDSAGGVYNEKLFF TGCACCAGCAGCCAAGATTCGGCCGGAGGGGTTTATAATGAAAAACTGTTTTTT
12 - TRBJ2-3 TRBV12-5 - CASGADTDTQYF TGTGCTAGTGGAGCCGACACAGATACGCAGTATTTT
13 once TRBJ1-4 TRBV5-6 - CASSLKTGEKLFF TGTGCCAGCAGCTTGAAAACGGGTGAAAAACTGTTTTTT
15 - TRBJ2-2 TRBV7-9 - CASSPTSTNTGELFF TGTGCCAGCAGCCCTACTAGCACGAACACCGGGGAGCTGTTTTTT
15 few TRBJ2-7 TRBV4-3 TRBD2 CASSQSTSGSGEQYF TGCGCCAGCAGCCAGTCGACTAGCGGGAGTGGTGAGCAGTACTTC
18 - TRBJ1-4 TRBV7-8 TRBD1 CASSEWTGTRVTNEKLFF TGTGCCAGCAGTGAGTGGACAGGGACGAGGGTAACTAATGAAAAACTGTTTTTT
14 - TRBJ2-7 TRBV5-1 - CASSLGERAYEQYF TGCGCCAGCAGCTTGGGTGAGAGAGCCTACGAGCAGTACTTC